This T cell receptor beta chain originates from a study of cytomegalovirus exposure and HLA in healthy donors. Study-level background: For the roughly 370 genotyped donors, over 80% fell within the Caucasian-associated ancestry cluster. Whole-study findings and limits: Sequence variants that were highly shared formed a cluster that was likely a sequencing artifact. Relative to equally common others, HLA-associated TCR beta chains showed greater clonal expansion in a later analysis. The authors later found TCR association rates varying by HLA locus, with DRB1 most and HLA-C fewest.

The trim removed 0 bases at V and 5 bases at J, leaving 4 bases unmatched. From germline, CDR1 is SGHAT and CDR2 FQNNGV. The CDR3 has 15 amino acids. PCR primers comprised 60 Vbeta and 13 Jbeta primers. Assay: immunoSEQ multiplex PCR; the TCRdb copy retains only in-frame clones and omits some. The repertoire consists of some 110,000 clones, with about an eighth occurring once and the leading ten covering approximately 15%. This clone was observed a few times. Its target is not known. The origin of this receptor is a man aged 40-49 years in good health and CMV-seropositive. The chain couples TRBV11-2 to TRBJ1-1, with 9 bases fitting TRBD1. Material for sequencing was PBMCs. In DNA form, the CDR3 reads TGTGCCAGCAGCTTAGAGACAGGGGGTAGGACTGAAGCTTTCTTT. Its protein product is CASSLETGGRTEAFF.